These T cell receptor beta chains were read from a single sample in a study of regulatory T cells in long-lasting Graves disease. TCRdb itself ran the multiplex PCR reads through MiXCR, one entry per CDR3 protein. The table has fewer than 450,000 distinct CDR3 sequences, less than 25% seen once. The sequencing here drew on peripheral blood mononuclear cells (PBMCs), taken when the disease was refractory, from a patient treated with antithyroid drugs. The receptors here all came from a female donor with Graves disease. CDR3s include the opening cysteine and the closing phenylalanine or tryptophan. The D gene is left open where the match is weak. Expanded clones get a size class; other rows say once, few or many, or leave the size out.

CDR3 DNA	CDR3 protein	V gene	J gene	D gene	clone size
TGTGCCAGCAGCCTCGGGCATCAGGAGCAGTACTTC	CASSLGHQEQYF	TRBV12-3/TRBV12-4	TRBJ2-7	NA	few
TGTGCCAGCAGCCTACAGGGGTGGGACACTGAAGCTTTCTTT	CASSLQGWDTEAFF	TRBV28	TRBJ1-1	TRBD1	once
TGCGCCAGCAGCCCCGGACTAGCGGGAGTCTCCTTCTGGGAGCAGTTCTTC	CASSPGLAGVSFWEQFF	TRBV5-1	TRBJ2-1	TRBD2	NA
TGTGCCAGCAGTACCTATCAGGGACAGGGGGCCGGTCAGCCCCAGCATTTT	CASSTYQGQGAGQPQHF	TRBV27	TRBJ1-5	TRBD1	many
TGTGCCAGTAGTCCCTCAGCGGGAGTATCGAGAAACATTCAGTACTTC	CASSPSAGVSRNIQYF	TRBV19	TRBJ2-4	TRBD2	NA
TGCAGTGCTAGCCGGGACAGGGGGCAGTACGAGCAGTACTTC	CSASRDRGQYEQYF	TRBV20-1	TRBJ2-7	TRBD1	many
TGTGCCAGCAGTTCCGGGACGGTGAACACTGAAGCTTTCTTT	CASSSGTVNTEAFF	TRBV12-3/TRBV12-4	TRBJ1-1	NA	many
TGTGCCAGTTCAACAGCTAACAAAAACATTCAGTACTTC	CASSTANKNIQYF	TRBV19	TRBJ2-4	NA	NA
TGTGCCAGCAGCCAACCTCAGGGGCAAAGCAATCAGCCCCAGCATTTT	CASSQPQGQSNQPQHF	TRBV5-8	TRBJ1-5	NA	NA
TGTGCCAGCAGTTTAGAAACAGCTAACACTGAAGCTTTCTTT	CASSLETANTEAFF	TRBV12-3/TRBV12-4	TRBJ1-1	NA	many
TGTGCCAGCACCGCCCGGCTGACGAACACTGAGGCTTTCTTT	CASTARLTNTEAFF	TRBV6-2/TRBV6-3	TRBJ1-1	NA	many
TGTGCCAGCAGTTACTCGAGTCCCTCCTACGAGCAGTACTTC	CASSYSSPSYEQYF	TRBV6-2/TRBV6-3	TRBJ2-7	NA	many
TGTGCCAGCTGGTTGGGGGCGATCGGCTACACCTTC	CASWLGAIGYTF	TRBV7-9	TRBJ1-2	NA	few
TGTGCCAGCAGTGAAAGGGTTTGGACCGGGGAGCTGTTTTTT	CASSERVWTGELFF	TRBV25-1	TRBJ2-2	NA	NA
TGCAGTGCTAGAGGCGAAGGGACAGGGTCGTTGGGGGAGCAGTACTTC	CSARGEGTGSLGEQYF	TRBV20-1	TRBJ2-7	TRBD1	many
TGTGCCACCAGTGACCCACCGGGCTACGAGCAGTACTTC	CATSDPPGYEQYF	TRBV24-1	TRBJ2-7	NA	NA
TGTGCCAGCTCGTCTAAGGGCCGCTTGATCTCCTATAATTCACCCCTCCACTTT	CASSSKGRLISYNSPLHF	TRBV28	TRBJ1-6	NA	NA
TGTGCCAGCTCACTAAAGTCGGGGCTCAACTATGGCTACACCTTC	CASSLKSGLNYGYTF	TRBV18	TRBJ1-2	NA	NA
TGCGCCAGCAGTGAGTCCGGACTAGCGGGCAGACGGGAGGAGACCCAGTACTTC	CASSESGLAGRREETQYF	TRBV10-1	TRBJ2-5	TRBD2	many
TGTGCCAGCAGTTTCACCGACAGGGGTAGGGGCTACACCTTC	CASSFTDRGRGYTF	TRBV27	TRBJ1-2	TRBD1	NA
TGTGCCAGCAGCAAGACAGGGATCAGCACTGAAGCTTTCTTT	CASSKTGISTEAFF	TRBV7-3	TRBJ1-1	TRBD1	NA
TGTGCCAGCCTACTCACAGGGGGCTTTCTGGGTGAGCAGTTCTTC	CASLLTGGFLGEQFF	TRBV2	TRBJ2-1	TRBD1	NA
TGTGCCAGCAGACCTCATATCTCGCAGCCCCAGCATTTT	CASRPHISQPQHF	TRBV6-1	TRBJ1-5	NA	many
TGTGCCAGCAGCTCCCCGACTAGCGGTCCCCAGCCGTACGAGCTGTTTTTT	CASSSPTSGPQPYELFF	TRBV7-9	TRBJ2-2	TRBD2	NA
TGTGCCAGCAGCTTCGAGGCCCAGGGGCCCTATGGCTACACCTTC	CASSFEAQGPYGYTF	TRBV7-2	TRBJ1-2	NA	NA
TGTGCCTGGAGTGTAGAAGCTGAAGCTTTCTTT	CAWSVEAEAFF	TRBV30	TRBJ1-1	NA	NA
TGCAGCGTTCGTTGTTCGGGGATCGTCCATAGCAATCAGCCCCAGCATTTT	CSVRCSGIVHSNQPQHF	TRBV29-1	TRBJ1-5	NA	few
TGTGCCAGCAGCTTAGCAGGGGTGAGCACCGGGGAGCTGTTTTTT	CASSLAGVSTGELFF	TRBV11-2	TRBJ2-2	NA	NA
TGTGCCAGCTCACCGGGAGAACAGGGGAATGGCTACACCTTC	CASSPGEQGNGYTF	TRBV18	TRBJ1-2	TRBD1	NA
TGTGCCAGCATCCAAACGCTTCAGCTACAGGCCCGTGCAACTAATGAAAAACTGTTTTTT	CASIQTLQLQARATNEKLFF	TRBV6-1	TRBJ1-4	NA	few
TGTGCCTGGACCCCTATAGGAGACTACGAGCAGTACTTC	CAWTPIGDYEQYF	TRBV30	TRBJ2-7	NA	few
TGCAGCGTTGAGCACAACACCGGGGAGCTGTTTTTT	CSVEHNTGELFF	TRBV29-1	TRBJ2-2	NA	few
TGTGCCAGCAGTCCAGGAGCCCCCCACACCGGGGAGCTGTTTTTT	CASSPGAPHTGELFF	TRBV6-1	TRBJ2-2	NA	few
TGTGCCAGCAGTGTTGATGCGGGGGGGAACCAGCCCCAGCATTTT	CASSVDAGGNQPQHF	TRBV2	TRBJ1-5	NA	many
TGTGCCAGCAGTTATACTAGCGTGGGCACCGGGGAGCTGTTTTTT	CASSYTSVGTGELFF	TRBV6-9	TRBJ2-2	TRBD2	NA
TGTGCCAGCGAAGACAGGTGGCATCAGCCCCAGCATTTT	CASEDRWHQPQHF	TRBV6-1	TRBJ1-5	NA	many
TGTGCCAGTAGTACCCGCGCGGGACAGGCCTACAATGAGCAGTTCTTC	CASSTRAGQAYNEQFF	TRBV19	TRBJ2-1	TRBD1	NA
TGTGCCAGCAGCTTTGGAGTAAAAATGGATGGCTACACCTTC	CASSFGVKMDGYTF	TRBV7-8	TRBJ1-2	NA	few
TGTGCCAGCAGTTTAAGGAGGGGAGGTTATGGCTACACCTTC	CASSLRRGGYGYTF	TRBV28	TRBJ1-2	NA	many
TGTGCCAGCAGCTTAGCGGGTAGCGGGATCACCGGGGAGCTGTTTTTT	CASSLAGSGITGELFF	TRBV7-2	TRBJ2-2	TRBD2	once
TGTGCCAGCAGTAAGACAGGGAACAACATTCAGCCCCAGCATTTT	CASSKTGNNIQPQHF	TRBV12-3/TRBV12-4	TRBJ1-5	TRBD1	many
TGCAGTGCCGAACGAATGGACAGGGGGTGGGATGAAAAACTGTTTTTT	CSAERMDRGWDEKLFF	TRBV20-1	TRBJ1-4	TRBD1	many
TGTGCCAGCAGCCAAGCCGTAGGGACGGGGCAGCCCCAGCATTTT	CASSQAVGTGQPQHF	TRBV3-1	TRBJ1-5	NA	many